What follows are 19 T cell receptor beta chains derived from one specimen sequenced in a study of regulatory T cells in long-lasting Graves disease. Time point: persistent/refractory GD, antithyroid drugs over 5 years with positive TRAb. From PBMCs, RNA was extracted and then used to make the TCR library. Investigators prepared the TCR beta libraries by applying iRepertoire HTBI primers and Arm-PCR of CDR3 regions. TCRdb passed the multiplex PCR reads through MiXCR, listing each CDR3 protein once. The data hold over 350,000 distinct CDR3 sequences, with less than 25% observed a single time. This specimen was peripheral blood mononuclear cells (PBMCs), taken when the disease was refractory, from a patient treated with antithyroid drugs. The receptors derive from a female donor with Graves disease.

This clonotype was detected ten times or more. V is TRBV20-1 and J is TRBJ1-1; D not resolved. Germline V gene lookup returns CDR1 DFQATT and CDR2 SNEGSKA (reference sequence). CDR3 length equals 12 residues. The germline V and J ends were trimmed by 1 base and 0 bases, with 3 bases remaining between them. The CDR3 here is CSARGVNTEAFF. CDR3 DNA: TGCAGTGCTAGAGGCGTGAACACTGAAGCTTTCTTT.

This clonotype was detected many times. The chain links TRBV2 to TRBJ1-1; tentative D call: TRBD1 (6 bases). CDR1 and CDR2 from the germline V gene are SNHLY and FYNNEI. The CDR3 consists of 14 residues. V was pared by 6 bases and J by 1 base, with 12 bases between. The CDR3 is CASRGQYENTEAFF. The CDR3 bases are TGTGCCAGCAGAGGACAGTACGAGAACACTGAAGCTTTCTTT. The full variable domain, in which reference TRBV2 and TRBJ1-1 provide the parts outside the CDR3, is EPEVTQTPSHQVTQMGQEVILRCVPISNHLYFYWYRQILGQKVEFLVSFYNNEISEKSEIFDDQFSVERPDGSNFTLKIRSTKLEDSAMYFCASRGQYENTEAFFGQGTRLTVV.

This chain connects TRBV24-1 to TRBJ2-7; 8 positions agree with TRBD1. CDR1 is KGHDR, CDR2 SFDVKD, per germline. With V trimmed by 7 bases and J by 2 bases, 6 bases remained unmatched. The CDR3 has 14 amino acids. The CDR3: CATSEAGGTYEQYF. In DNA form, the CDR3 reads TGTGCCACCAGCGAAGCAGGGGGCACCTACGAGCAGTACTTC.

There are many counts of this clonotype. The CDR3 reads CASSLSRRGETQYF. CDR3 nucleotide sequence: TGTGCCAGCAGTTTATCGAGACGGGGGGAGACCCAGTACTTC. This chain joins TRBV27 and TRBJ2-5; TRBD2 is a possible D gene (6 bases). Trimming left V 0 bases short and J 5 bases short, with 10 bases between. The germline CDR1 and CDR2 sequences are MNHEY and SMNVEV (reference sequence). CDR3 length equals 14 residues.

This clonotype has a handful of counts. The chain combines TRBV9 with TRBJ2-2; 8 bases agree with TRBD2. V lost 0 bases and J lost 3; bases outside the gene matches: 7. The length of the CDR3 is 17 residues. CDR1 is SGDLS, CDR2 YYNGEE, per germline. The CDR3 DNA reads as TGTGCCAGCAGCGTAGGGGAACTAGCGGAGTACACCGGGGAGCTGTTTTTT. Translating it yields CASSVGELAEYTGELFF.

This clonotype has just a few counts. The CDR3 loop is CASSIALGQEAFF. CDR3 nucleotides: TGTGCCAGTAGTATAGCCCTAGGGCAGGAAGCTTTCTTT. This rearrangement joins TRBV19 to TRBJ1-1; D uncertain. The CDR3 consists of 13 residues. V lost 1 base, J lost 8 bases, and 11 bases lay in between. CDR1 LNHDA and CDR2 SQIVND come from the germline V gene (reference sequence).

The chain carries TRBV9 and TRBJ2-7, with D uncertain. From germline, CDR1 is SGDLS and CDR2 YYNGEE. With 0 bases removed from V and 5 bases from J, the gap between germline ends came to 12 bases. The CDR3 totals 14 residues. The CDR3 nucleotides read TGTGCCAGCAGCGTAGGAGGCTTAAACGACGAGCAGTACTTC. Protein: CASSVGGLNDEQYF.

The chain has TRBV27 and TRBJ2-1; no clear D. The germline V gene encodes CDR1 MNHEY and CDR2 SMNVEV (reference sequence). The CDR3 covers 13 residues. Trimming pared 7 bases from V and 6 bases from J, leaving 13 bases between. The CDR3 is CASNQSEFNEQFF. CDR3 bases: TGTGCCAGCAACCAGTCGGAGTTCAATGAGCAGTTCTTC.

The chain joins TRBV12-3 or TRBV12-4 to TRBJ2-7, with 7 bases identical to TRBD1. J was trimmed by 3 bases and V by 8 bases; bases with no gene match: 7. CDR3 size: 13 residues. In DNA, the CDR3 is TGTGCCAGCGGCTTGACAGGGCTCTACGAGCAGTACTTC. Translating gives CASGLTGLYEQYF.

Here the CDR3 reads CSASGGADTQYF. DNA for the CDR3: TGCAGTGCTAGCGGGGGGGCGGATACGCAGTATTTT. This chain uses TRBV20-1 with TRBJ2-3; 8 positions match TRBD2. Germline assignment: CDR1 DFQATT and CDR2 SNEGSKA (reference sequence). The CDR3 is made up of 12 amino acids. V lost 3 bases and J lost 6; bases outside the gene matches: 2.

This clonotype was picked up many times. The genes are TRBV11-2 and TRBJ2-7; possibly TRBD1 for D (5 bases). Germline lookup yields CDR1 SGHAT and CDR2 FQNNGV. CDR3 length: 13 residues. V was trimmed by 6 bases and J by 2 bases, leaving 11 bases between them. CDR3 amino acids: CASRKIGAYEQYF. CDR3 bases: TGTGCCAGCAGGAAAATAGGGGCCTACGAGCAGTACTTC. The full variable domain, rest sourced from reference TRBV11-2 and TRBJ2-7, is EAGVAQSPRYKIIEKRQSVAFWCNPISGHATLYWYQQILGQGPKLLIQFQNNGVVDDSQLPKDRFSAERLKGVDSTLKIQPAKLEDSAVYLCASRKIGAYEQYFGPGTRLTVT.

This clonotype was seen ten or more times. V gene TRBV18 combines with J gene TRBJ2-7; no clear D. Germline loops: CDR1 KGHSH, CDR2 LQKENI. V lost 2 bases and J lost 4, with 15 bases in between. The length of the CDR3 is 15 residues. DNA of the CDR3: TGTGCCAGCTCACCAGTCTCACAAGGCCCGTACGAGCAGTACTTC. Translation gives CASSPVSQGPYEQYF.

This clonotype was seen a handful of times. The chain uses TRBV9 and TRBJ2-2; 10 bases are shared with TRBD1. V was clipped by 4 bases and J by 5 bases; unmatched bases: 5. The germline V gene encodes CDR1 SGDLS and CDR2 YYNGEE. The length of the CDR3 is 15 residues. The CDR3 DNA reads as TGTGCCAGCAGCCCTTGGGACAGGGGTACCGGGGAGCTGTTTTTT. Its protein product is CASSPWDRGTGELFF.

This chain connects TRBV12-3 or TRBV12-4 to TRBJ1-1; D is unclear. The germline V and J ends were trimmed by 7 bases and 8 bases, with 17 bases remaining between them. The CDR3 extends over 13 amino acids. CDR3 amino acids: CASTAERIGEAFF. The CDR3 DNA follows: TGTGCCAGCACCGCCGAGAGAATTGGAGAAGCTTTCTTT.

This clonotype has at least ten counts. The V call is TRBV10-3, the J call TRBJ1-2, with D perhaps matching TRBD1 (5 bases). V lost 2 bases and J lost 6, with 16 bases in between. Per germline, CDR1 ENHRY and CDR2 SYGVKD. There are 15 residues in the CDR3. Here the CDR3 DNA reads TGTGCCATCAGTGAGCCGTCCGGGACCGACCATGGCTACACCTTC. Translated: CAISEPSGTDHGYTF.

This clonotype was detected only a few times. J is TRBJ1-4 and V is TRBV7-2; D might be TRBD1 (6 bases). The CDR3 runs to 15 residues. In germline, CDR1 is SGHTA, CDR2 FQGNSA. Trimming shortened V by 5 bases and J by 7 bases, and 17 bases separated the two germline ends. The CDR3 region has the DNA TGTGCCAGCAGCAGGAGCCGGGACACCGGTGAAAAACTGTTTTTT. It yields the protein CASSRSRDTGEKLFF.

The chain has TRBV4-1 and TRBJ1-5, with D tentatively TRBD1 (5 bases). Germline V gene data show CDR1 as MGHRA and CDR2 as YSYEKL. The CDR3 has 16 residues. Trimming stripped 2 bases from V and 9 bases from J, with 20 bases between. The CDR3 reads CASSQTPSRAGGPQHF. CDR3 DNA: TGCGCCAGCAGCCAAACACCTTCCCGGGCCGGGGGGCCCCAGCATTTT.

Notes on this clonotype: Its ends do not fully match the called genes, so a read error is possible. The CDR3 here is CASSITGLGHQLQHF. The CDR3 nucleotides are TGTGCCAGTAGCATTACAGGGTTGGGTCATCAGCTCCAGCATTTT. V usage is TRBV19 and J usage is TRBJ1-5; the D gene is possibly TRBD1 (6 bases). In germline, CDR1 is LNHDA, CDR2 SQIVND (reference sequence). This CDR3 spans 15 amino acids.

V gene TRBV2 combines with J gene TRBJ2-2; D is perhaps TRBD1 or TRBD2 (5 bases each). Germline V gene lookup returns CDR1 SNHLY and CDR2 FYNNEI. The CDR3 has 14 residues. V lost 6 bases, J lost 8 bases, and 16 bases lay in between. The CDR3 is CASRGRAPLGELFF. CDR3 DNA sequence: TGTGCCAGCAGGGGACGGGCCCCTTTAGGGGAGCTGTTTTTT. The complete variable domain, with remaining parts taken from reference TRBV2 and TRBJ2-2, reads EPEVTQTPSHQVTQMGQEVILRCVPISNHLYFYWYRQILGQKVEFLVSFYNNEISEKSEIFDDQFSVERPDGSNFTLKIRSTKLEDSAMYFCASRGRAPLGELFFGEGSRLTVL.